This T cell receptor beta chain was found in a study of regulatory T cells in long-lasting Graves disease. Study results and caveats: Having only a small sample size may have limited accuracy.

Construction of the TCR beta libraries employed iRepertoire HTBI primers in conjunction with Arm-PCR of CDR3 regions. TCRdb re-called the multiplex PCR reads with MiXCR, one entry per CDR3 protein. Among 300,000 to 400,000 distinct CDR3 sequences listed, over 15% were seen once. Sample time point: newly diagnosed GD, antithyroid drugs for less than 3 months. RNA from PBMCs was the source of the TCR library. The table lists this clonotype with a few counts. Its antigen remains unidentified. This CDR3 has 16 amino acids. Germline V gives CDR1 ENHRY, CDR2 SYGVKD. With 3 bases clipped from V and 0 bases from J, the junction kept 4 bases outside the gene matches. The same specimen was also included in a second study, on T cells in Graves' hyperthyroidism and ophthalmopathy. That study reports: Ophthalmopathy was told apart from stable hyperthyroidism by a 13 V-J model.

V and J are TRBV10-3 and TRBJ1-3, with 8 bases matching TRBD1. The sample consisted of peripheral blood mononuclear cells (PBMCs), taken at new diagnosis, from a patient treated with antithyroid drugs. This TCR came from a man aged 35-49 years with Graves disease. CDR3 in amino acids: CAISEDRGNSGNTIYF. In DNA form, the CDR3 reads TGTGCCATCAGTGAAGACAGGGGTAACTCTGGAAACACCATATATTTT.